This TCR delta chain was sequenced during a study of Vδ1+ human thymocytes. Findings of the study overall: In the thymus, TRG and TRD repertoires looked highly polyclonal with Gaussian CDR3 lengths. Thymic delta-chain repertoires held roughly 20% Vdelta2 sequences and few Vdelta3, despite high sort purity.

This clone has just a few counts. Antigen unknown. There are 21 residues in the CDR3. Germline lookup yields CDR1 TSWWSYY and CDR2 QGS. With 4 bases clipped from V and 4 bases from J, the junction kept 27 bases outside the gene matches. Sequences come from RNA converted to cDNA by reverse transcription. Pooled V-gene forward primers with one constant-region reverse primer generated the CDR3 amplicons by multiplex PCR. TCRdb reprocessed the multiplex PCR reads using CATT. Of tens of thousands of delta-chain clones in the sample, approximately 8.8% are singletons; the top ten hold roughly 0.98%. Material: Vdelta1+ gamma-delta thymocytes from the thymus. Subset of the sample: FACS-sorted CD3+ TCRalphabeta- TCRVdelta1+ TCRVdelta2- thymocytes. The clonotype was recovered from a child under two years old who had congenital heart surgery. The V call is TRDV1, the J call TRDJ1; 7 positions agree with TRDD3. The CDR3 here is CALGGNFPQGYWGPGDDKLIF. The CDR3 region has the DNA TGTGCTCTTGGGGGCAACTTCCCCCAGGGTTACTGGGGCCCGGGAGACGATAAACTCATCTTT.